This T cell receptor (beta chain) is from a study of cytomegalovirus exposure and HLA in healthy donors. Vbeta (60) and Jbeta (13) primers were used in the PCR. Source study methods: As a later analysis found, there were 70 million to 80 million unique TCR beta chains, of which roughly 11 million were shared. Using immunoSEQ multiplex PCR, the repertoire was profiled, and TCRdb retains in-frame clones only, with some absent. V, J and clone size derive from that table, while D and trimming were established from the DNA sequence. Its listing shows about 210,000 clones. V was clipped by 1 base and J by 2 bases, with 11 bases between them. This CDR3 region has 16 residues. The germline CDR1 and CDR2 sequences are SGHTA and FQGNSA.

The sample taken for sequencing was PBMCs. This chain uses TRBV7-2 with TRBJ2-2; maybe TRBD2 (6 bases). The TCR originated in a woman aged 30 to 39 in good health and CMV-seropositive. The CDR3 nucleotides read TGTGCCAGCAGCTTAGGTGGGGGAGGCAACACCGGGGAGCTGTTTTTT. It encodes CASSLGGGGNTGELFF.